This is a list of T cell receptor beta chains from one sample in a study of PD-1 blockade in classical Hodgkin lymphoma. Assay used: immunoSEQ multiplex PCR; TCRdb lists only in-frame clones, some missing. The repertoire includes about 84,000 clones, around 90% of them detected once, and roughly a fifth sits in the top ten. The sequencing used peripheral blood mononuclear cells (PBMCs), collected at baseline. Receptor source: a human donor with classical Hodgkin lymphoma. Each CDR3 is given with its conserved first and last residue. Fields, in order: CDR3 protein, CDR3 DNA, J gene, clone size, V gene, D gene. The D gene is left open where the match is weak. Rows give clone size only sometimes, using once, few, many, or a class for an expanded clone.

CASSLTGANEQFF | TGTGCCAGCAGCTTAACAGGGGCGAATGAGCAGTTCTTC | TRBJ2-1 | . | TRBV28 | TRBD1
CASSLAEEVGTDTQYF | TGTGCCAGCAGCTTGGCGGAGGAGGTAGGCACAGATACGCAGTATTTT | TRBJ2-3 | . | TRBV5-6 | .
CASSLPRGANVLTF | TGTGCCAGCAGCCTCCCCCGTGGGGCCAACGTCCTGACTTTC | TRBJ2-6 | . | TRBV7-2 | .
CASSAGEGATYEQYF | TGTGCCAGCAGTGCCGGGGAGGGAGCTACCTACGAGCAGTACTTC | TRBJ2-7 | once | TRBV6-4 | TRBD2
CASSLARQLSTHNEQFF | TGCGCCAGCAGCTTGGCCAGGCAGCTAAGTACTCACAATGAGCAGTTCTTC | TRBJ2-1 | . | TRBV5-1 | .
CASSLGGNYGYTF | TGTGCCAGCAGTTTGGGAGGGAACTATGGCTACACCTTC | TRBJ1-2 | . | TRBV27 | .
CASTSKGGVNTEAFF | TGTGCCAGCACCTCAAAGGGGGGAGTGAACACTGAAGCTTTCTTT | TRBJ1-1 | . | TRBV7-9 | .
CASSGLAGVSGANVLTF | TGTGCCAGCAGTGGACTAGCGGGAGTATCTGGGGCCAACGTCCTGACTTTC | TRBJ2-6 | . | TRBV6-1 | TRBD2
CASSQDRSRGGEQYF | TGTGCCAGCAGTCAGGACAGGTCCCGAGGTGGCGAGCAGTACTTC | TRBJ2-7 | . | TRBV27 | TRBD1
CASSPSTWAGELFF | TGTGCCAGCAGCCCGTCGACTTGGGCCGGGGAGCTGTTTTTT | TRBJ2-2 | . | TRBV7-9 | .
CASSEIPTYEQYF | TGTGCCAGCAGTGAAATCCCTACCTACGAGCAGTACTTC | TRBJ2-7 | . | TRBV2 | .
CASSFPVTSGRYEQFF | TGTGCCAGCAGCTTTCCTGTGACTAGCGGGAGGTATGAGCAGTTCTTC | TRBJ2-1 | . | TRBV5-4 | TRBD2
CASMPTGGELNTEAFF | TGTGCCAGCATGCCGACAGGGGGAGAACTTAACACTGAAGCTTTCTTT | TRBJ1-1 | . | TRBV4-2 | TRBD1
CASRRDRGSNQPQHF | TGTGCCAGCCGCCGGGACAGGGGTAGCAATCAGCCCCAGCATTTT | TRBJ1-5 | . | TRBV6-1 | TRBD1
CASNSGQGESPGYTF | TGTGCCAGCAACTCGGGACAGGGGGAGTCGCCTGGCTACACCTTC | TRBJ1-2 | . | TRBV7-9 | TRBD1
CASRSNRAYEQYF | TGTGCCAGCAGAAGCAACAGGGCTTACGAGCAGTACTTC | TRBJ2-7 | once | TRBV6-6 | .
CASSSGLAGPETQYF | TGTGCCAGCAGCTCGGGACTAGCGGGACCAGAGACCCAGTACTTC | TRBJ2-5 | once | TRBV4-2 | TRBD2
CASSLDQTSGYTF | TGCGCCAGCAGCTTGGATCAGACCAGTGGCTACACCTTC | TRBJ1-2 | few | TRBV5-1 | .
CATSRPPSTGDNEQFF | TGTGCCACCAGCAGACCCCCCTCGACAGGGGACAATGAGCAGTTCTTC | TRBJ2-1 | . | TRBV15 | TRBD1
CASSLRSGLAGNNEQFF | TGTGCCAGCAGCTTACGTTCGGGACTAGCGGGGAACAATGAGCAGTTCTTC | TRBJ2-1 | . | TRBV11-3 | TRBD2
CASSPIGTPDNEQFF | TGTGCCAGCAGCCCCATCGGGACTCCGGACAATGAGCAGTTCTTC | TRBJ2-1 | . | TRBV5-6 | .
CASSVGTEWDEQYF | TGTGCCAGCAGCGTAGGGACAGAGTGGGACGAGCAGTACTTC | TRBJ2-7 | . | TRBV9 | .
CSAKTGDTEAFF | TGCAGCGCCAAGACAGGGGACACTGAAGCTTTCTTT | TRBJ1-1 | few | TRBV29-1 | TRBD1
CASNPRTSGYPFYNEQFF | TGTGCTAGTAACCCCAGGACTAGCGGCTACCCGTTCTACAATGAGCAGTTCTTC | TRBJ2-1 | . | TRBV12-5 | TRBD2
CASSSLRSGVNTEAFF | TGTGCCAGCAGTTCACTCCGATCAGGGGTGAACACTGAAGCTTTCTTT | TRBJ1-1 | . | TRBV27 | .
CASSLLDRNNGYTF | TGTGCCAGCAGCTTGCTGGACAGGAACAATGGCTACACCTTC | TRBJ1-2 | . | TRBV5-6 | TRBD1
CASSLGDVNSPLHF | TGCGCCAGCAGCTTGGGGGACGTGAATTCACCCCTCCACTTT | TRBJ1-6 | . | TRBV5-1 | .
CAWSVLADTQYF | TGTGCCTGGAGTGTACTAGCAGATACGCAGTATTTT | TRBJ2-3 | . | TRBV30 | .
CASSPSASGTYEQYF | TGTGCCAGTAGTCCCTCGGCTAGCGGGACCTACGAGCAGTACTTC | TRBJ2-7 | . | TRBV19 | TRBD2
CASSPDSPYNEQFF | TGTGCCAGCAGTCCGGACAGTCCCTACAATGAGCAGTTCTTC | TRBJ2-1 | . | TRBV27 | .
CASSPQEGLSEAFF | TGTGCCAGCTCACCACAAGAGGGCCTGAGTGAAGCTTTCTTT | TRBJ1-1 | . | TRBV18 | .
CASSSGTNQYTQYF | TGCGCCAGCAGCTCCGGGACTAACCAGTATACGCAGTATTTT | TRBJ2-3 | . | TRBV5-1 | TRBD2
CASSRVQGATEAFF | TGTGCCAGCAGTCGAGTACAGGGGGCGACTGAAGCTTTCTTT | TRBJ1-1 | few | TRBV27 | TRBD1
CAISESWAPGDEQFF | TGTGCCATCAGTGAGTCCTGGGCTCCAGGGGATGAGCAGTTCTTC | TRBJ2-1 | . | TRBV10-3 | .
CAISESRLADNEQFF | TGTGCCATCAGTGAGTCGCGACTAGCGGATAATGAGCAGTTCTTC | TRBJ2-1 | . | TRBV10-3 | TRBD2
CASSGLASNTGELFF | TGCGCCAGCAGCGGACTAGCGTCGAACACCGGGGAGCTGTTTTTT | TRBJ2-2 | . | TRBV5-1 | TRBD2
CSVEGTIYGYTF | TGCAGCGTTGAGGGCACTATCTATGGCTACACCTTC | TRBJ1-2 | . | TRBV29-1 | .
CASSQDQGGRGNTIYF | TGCGCCAGCAGCCAAGATCAAGGCGGCAGAGGAAACACCATATATTTT | TRBJ1-3 | . | TRBV4-1 | .
CASSEIVGRSSGNTIYF | TGTGCCAGCAGTGAAATAGTTGGGCGGTCCTCTGGAAACACCATATATTTT | TRBJ1-3 | . | TRBV6-1 | .
CASSFEGREETQYF | TGCGCCAGCAGCTTCGAGGGGCGAGAAGAGACCCAGTACTTC | TRBJ2-5 | . | TRBV5-1 | .
CASSLWGAAANEKLFF | TGTGCCAGCAGCTTATGGGGGGCGGCGGCTAATGAAAAACTGTTTTTT | TRBJ1-4 | . | TRBV7-9 | .
CASRLQPQTGNTIYF | TGTGCCAGTAGGCTACAGCCCCAAACGGGAAACACCATATATTTT | TRBJ1-3 | . | TRBV19 | .
CASSLERGMREQYF | TGTGCCAGCAGCTTAGAGAGGGGTATGAGGGAGCAGTACTTC | TRBJ2-7 | . | TRBV7-2 | .
CASSRTGTSGRALGTQYF | TGTGCCAGCAGTCGCACCGGGACTAGCGGGAGGGCCCTTGGTACGCAGTATTTT | TRBJ2-3 | . | TRBV2 | TRBD2
CASSPASGRAYEQYF | TGTGCCAGTAGCCCCGCTAGCGGGAGGGCCTACGAGCAGTACTTC | TRBJ2-7 | . | TRBV19 | TRBD2
CASSQGTSGQETQYF | TGTGCCAGCAGCCAAGGGACTAGCGGGCAGGAGACCCAGTACTTC | TRBJ2-5 | . | TRBV4-2 | TRBD2
CASSPMITGELFF | TGTGCCAGCTCACCAATGATAACCGGGGAGCTGTTTTTT | TRBJ2-2 | . | TRBV18 | .
CASSIDTGVGEKLFF | TGTGCCAGTAGTATAGACACAGGGGTCGGCGAAAAACTGTTTTTT | TRBJ1-4 | . | TRBV19 | TRBD1
CASSIGRGANTEAFF | TGTGCCAGTAGTATCGGTCGGGGGGCTAACACTGAAGCTTTCTTT | TRBJ1-1 | . | TRBV19 | .
CASSSSGRPEVTQYF | TGCGCCAGCAGCTCTAGCGGGAGGCCTGAGGTGACCCAGTACTTC | TRBJ2-5 | . | TRBV5-1 | TRBD2
CSVEGSGASGPYNEQFF | TGCAGCGTTGAAGGGAGCGGGGCTAGCGGGCCTTACAATGAGCAGTTCTTC | TRBJ2-1 | . | TRBV29-1 | TRBD2
CASSSTGDTEAFF | TGTGCCAGCAGTTCGACAGGGGACACTGAAGCTTTCTTT | TRBJ1-1 | few | TRBV27 | TRBD1
CASSLWGKGTPQPQHF | TGTGCCAGCAGTTTATGGGGGAAGGGGACCCCTCAGCCCCAGCATTTT | TRBJ1-5 | . | TRBV28 | .
CASSQEGYEQYF | TGCGCCAGCAGCCAAGAGGGCTACGAGCAGTACTTC | TRBJ2-7 | . | TRBV4-1 | .
CASSSVGLARGNEQFF | TGTGCCAGCAGCTCAGTGGGACTAGCGCGAGGAAATGAGCAGTTCTTC | TRBJ2-1 | . | TRBV13 | TRBD2
CSVGSMWAAYEQYF | TGCAGCGTTGGGTCTATGTGGGCGGCCTACGAGCAGTACTTC | TRBJ2-7 | . | TRBV29-1 | .
CASSQDALISSGNTIYF | TGTGCCAGCAGCCAAGATGCACTGATCAGCTCTGGAAACACCATATATTTT | TRBJ1-3 | . | TRBV14 | .
CASSLVSSSNEQFF | TGTGCCAGCAGCTTAGTATCGTCCAGCAATGAGCAGTTCTTC | TRBJ2-1 | . | TRBV7-2 | .
CASTHEEGPTYEQYF | TGTGCCAGCACCCACGAGGAGGGACCCACCTACGAGCAGTACTTC | TRBJ2-7 | . | TRBV6-5 | .
CASSLVLAKNIQYF | TGTGCCAGCAGCTTAGTCCTAGCCAAAAACATTCAGTACTTC | TRBJ2-4 | . | TRBV11-2 | .